The rows below give T cell receptor beta chains drawn from one sample of a study of metastatic and nonmetastatic thyroid tumors. TCRdb ran MiXCR on the PCR reads. The data show about 34,000 clones, under 20% seen once. The material sequenced was blood. The receptors derive from a female donor with papillary thyroid cancer or a benign thyroid nodule (not recorded which). Some clones in this sample may be carry-over from other donors' samples. Both conserved end residues are part of each CDR3.

>TRBJ1-6|TRBV6-2/TRBV6-3|15
CASTSGTPANSPLHF
>TRBJ1-2|TRBV5-1|13
CASSLTGSEGYTF
>TRBJ2-1|TRBV24-1|13
CATREQGANEQFF
>TRBJ2-1|TRBV20-1|14
CSARTGFSYNEQFF
>TRBJ2-3|TRBV6-2/TRBV6-3|14
CVSSSDLLTDTQYF
>TRBJ1-1|TRBV19|13
CASTVGQPGRAFF
>TRBJ1-2|TRBV28|14
CASREPGGGYGYTF
>TRBJ1-4|TRBV30|10
CAWGNEKLFF
>TRBJ2-7|TRBV12-5|13
CASGPPTGIEQYF
>TRBJ2-2|TRBV6-1|12
CASREGGDGLFF
>TRBJ2-7|TRBV18|12
CASSPTGVEQYF
>TRBJ2-3|TRBV20-1|16
CSAADWGLADTDTQYF
>TRBJ2-7|TRBV14|14
CASSQVYGSYEQYF
>TRBJ2-1|TRBV6-2/TRBV6-3|15
CASRVTSGGSFEQFF
>TRBJ2-7|TRBV13|15
CASSLTRGGSYEQYF
>TRBJ2-3|TRBV4-1|18
CASSQGTSGGASTDTQYF
>TRBJ2-5|TRBV7-2|14
CASSLMGQGETQYF
>TRBJ1-1|TRBV15|15
CATSRDARVRTEAFF
>TRBJ2-3|TRBV28|12
CASDRGGDTQYF
>TRBJ1-1|TRBV5-1|14
CASSLGRTGTEAFF
>TRBJ2-7|TRBV7-9|15
CASSLAGINPYEQYF